The clone carrying this T cell receptor beta chain was seen ten or more times. This record belongs to a study of neurological immune-mediated disorders. From germline, CDR1 is SGHDN and CDR2 FVKESK. The CDR3 covers 13 residues. Trimming removed 1 base from V and 5 bases from J, with 8 bases in between. Each CDR3 protein gets one entry after TCRdb re-called the 5' RACE reads with MiXCR. The sample consists of 65,000 to 80,000 distinct CDR3 sequences, about 5.1% of them appearing once. V usage is TRBV14 and J usage is TRBJ1-2; D ambiguous. The origin of this receptor is a woman between 70 and 85 years old with multiple sclerosis. The sample taken for sequencing was PBMCs. The CDR3 coding sequence is TGTGCCAGCAGCCAAGTGGCGGCATATGGCTACACCTTC. Amino acids: CASSQVAAYGYTF.